Below, 12 T cell receptor beta chains from the same sample are listed, as sequenced in a study of shared clonotypes between healthy human individuals. Assay used: immunoSEQ multiplex PCR; TCRdb lists only in-frame clones, some missing. The data contain 2 million to 2.5 million clones, 85% to 95% of them singletons. Sequenced sample: naive CD4+ T cells from PBMCs. Subset described: CD45RA+ positively selected. Receptors originate from a man younger than 35 in good health. Some clones in this sample may be carry-over from other donors' samples.

Of note for this clone: Other DNA sequences in this specimen translate into the identical CDR3. This rearrangement joins TRBV11-1 to TRBJ1-3; no clear D. The CDR3 extends over 12 amino acids. CDR1 is SGHAT, CDR2 FQDESV, per germline (reference sequence). V lost 3 bases and J 1 base, leaving 1 base between the germline ends. CDR3: CASSFSGNTIYF. CDR3 coding DNA: TGTGCCAGCAGCTTTTCTGGAAACACCATATATTTT.

The V and J genes are TRBV5-4 and TRBJ2-3; no reliable D call. Germline CDR1 is SGHNT and CDR2 is YYREEE (reference sequence). CDR3 length: 14 amino acids. The V and J ends lost 2 bases and 2 bases respectively, with 9 bases between them. The CDR3 DNA is TGTGCCAGCAGCTTTCAGGAGTACACAGATACGCAGTATTTT. It is translated as CASSFQEYTDTQYF.

The chain couples TRBV11-1 to TRBJ2-7, with TRBD1 matching 9 bases. Germline assignment: CDR1 SGHAT and CDR2 FQDESV (reference sequence). This CDR3 region has 15 residues. J gave up 3 bases and V 5 bases, and 8 bases lay outside the gene matches. In DNA, the CDR3 is TGTGCCAGCAGCGCACGGGACAGGGCCCACTACGAGCAGTACTTC. The encoded protein is CASSARDRAHYEQYF.

The chain carries TRBV7-6 and TRBJ1-1; D gene ambiguous. Trimming removed 2 bases from V and 1 base from J, with 8 bases in between. Germline assignment: CDR1 SGHVS and CDR2 FNYEAQ. The CDR3 consists of 14 residues. The CDR3, as DNA: TGTGCCAGCAGCTTAATAGGGCAGAACACTGAAGCTTTCTTT. It codes for CASSLIGQNTEAFF. Drawing the rest from reference TRBV7-6 and TRBJ1-1, the complete variable domain is GAGVSQSPRYKVTKRGQDVALRCDPISGHVSLYWYRQALGQGPEFLTYFNYEAQQDKSGLPNDRFSAERPEGSISTLTIQRTEQRDSAMYRCASSLIGQNTEAFFGQGTRLTVV.

Details on this clone: The same CDR3 is also encoded by other DNA sequences in this sample. This chain joins TRBV6-5 and TRBJ1-3, with unresolved D. The CDR3 loop spans 13 amino acids. The germline gives CDR1 MNHEY, CDR2 SVGAGI. Trimming took 6 bases from V and 0 from J, leaving 6 bases between them. This CDR3 reads CASSAGSGNTIYF. The CDR3 DNA follows: TGTGCCAGCAGCGCAGGCTCTGGAAACACCATATATTTT.

This clone was seen a handful of times. This chain links TRBV18 with TRBJ1-1, with D perhaps TRBD1 (6 bases). Germline lookup yields CDR1 KGHSH and CDR2 LQKENI. The CDR3 spans 16 residues. The V end lost 3 bases, the J end lost 4 bases, and 18 bases lay between the germline ends. The CDR3 protein is CASSPISPGAGTEAFF. The CDR3 coding sequence is TGTGCCAGCTCACCTATTAGTCCGGGGGCCGGCACTGAAGCTTTCTTT.

V is TRBV27 and J is TRBJ2-2; no clear D. The CDR3 is 15 residues long. Germline V CDR1 and CDR2: MNHEY, SMNVEV (reference sequence). Trimming took 2 bases from V and 4 from J, leaving 11 bases between them. CDR3 protein: CASSLRLGRTGELFF. The CDR3, as DNA: TGTGCCAGCAGTTTAAGGCTGGGTCGCACCGGGGAGCTGTTTTTT.

The rearrangement joins TRBV19 to TRBJ1-1; D call uncertain. The V gene lost 6 bases and the J gene lost 1 base, with 9 bases spanning the gap. The CDR3 loop spans 13 amino acids. The germline gives CDR1 LNHDA, CDR2 SQIVND (reference sequence). CDR3 amino acids: CASRVGRNTEAFF. CDR3 in DNA: TGTGCCAGTAGGGTAGGTAGGAACACTGAAGCTTTCTTT.

The chain is built from TRBV28 and TRBJ1-5; 11 nucleotides align to TRBD1. There are 15 residues in the CDR3. The V segment lost 5 bases and the J segment 5 bases; nucleotides outside the gene matches: 5. CDR1 is MDHEN, CDR2 SYDVKM, per germline. The CDR3 loop is CASSPSGQGDQPQHF. CDR3 coding DNA: TGTGCCAGCAGTCCCTCGGGACAGGGGGATCAGCCCCAGCATTTT.

The J gene is TRBJ2-7, the V gene TRBV27; 14 nucleotides align to TRBD2. Looked up from germline, CDR1 is MNHEY and CDR2 is SMNVEV (reference sequence). V shed 2 bases and J 5 bases; nucleotides not matched to a gene: 11. This CDR3 has 18 residues. In DNA form, the CDR3 reads TGTGCCAGCAGTTTAGGTTCCGGGACTAGCGGGAGTATCCACGAGCAGTACTTC. Its protein product is CASSLGSGTSGSIHEQYF.

V gene TRBV15 combines with J gene TRBJ2-3; D is perhaps TRBD1 (7 bases). The V end was cut by 4 bases, the J end by 0 bases, with 11 bases between. Germline V gives CDR1 LNHNV, CDR2 YYDKDF (reference sequence). The CDR3 length is 15 residues. The CDR3 DNA sequence: TGTGCCACCAGCAAACAGGGGACTAGCACAGATACGCAGTATTTT. Its protein product is CATSKQGTSTDTQYF.

This chain joins TRBV30 and TRBJ2-7; TRBD1 is a possible D gene (5 bases). CDR1 is GTSNPN and CDR2 is SVGIG in the germline V gene (reference sequence). V was clipped by 4 bases and J by 10 bases, with 17 bases between them. This CDR3 is 12 amino acids long. The CDR3 DNA is TGTGCCTGGATGATAGGGGCATCGGACCAGTACTTC. Residues: CAWMIGASDQYF.